The clone carrying this T cell receptor (beta chain) was recorded many times. The ends were cut back, 2 bases at V and 0 bases at J, with 9 bases in the middle. The CDR3 totals 15 residues. CDR1 is MDHEN and CDR2 is SYDVKM in the germline V gene. Time point defined: after trial treatment. Treatment denoted: LDRT plus nivolumab, ipilimumab, low-dose cyclophosphamide and aspirin (RACIN trial). This sample was taken from a study of low-dose radiotherapy and immunotherapy resistance in tumors. Study in general: Cohort 1 was treated with 0.5 Gy per fraction at 2-week intervals, amounting to 6.5 Gy overall. While receiving nivolumab 240 mg every two weeks, patients also received ipilimumab 1 mg/kg every six weeks, both intravenously. Each fraction given to Cohort 2 every two weeks delivered 1 Gy, and the total reached 13 Gy over 26 weeks.

Gene-specific TRAV and TRBV primers were used for first-strand cDNA, covering alpha and beta chains. Amplification, which lasted 20 PCR cycles, used a constant-region primer and V-primer adapter to amplify TCRs. Amplification of the isolated mRNA used in vitro transcription. TCRdb redid the calling of the reads with MiXCR, one entry per CDR3 protein. The sample records 40,000 or so distinct CDR3 sequences, 25% to 30% being singletons. This receptor was identified in a male donor with prostate cancer. Sequencing was performed on PBMCs, taken after low-dose radiotherapy plus immunotherapy. The genes are TRBV28 and TRBJ2-3; no reliable D call. CDR3 residues: CASSLTRISTDTQYF. The CDR3 DNA reads TGTGCCAGCAGTTTAACTCGGATCAGCACAGATACGCAGTATTTT. The whole variable domain, remainder taken from reference TRBV28 and TRBJ2-3, is DVKVTQSSRYLVKRTGEKVFLECVQDMDHENMFWYRQDPGLGLRLIYFSYDVKMKEKGDIPEGYSVSREKKERFSLILESASTNQTSMYLCASSLTRISTDTQYFGPGTRLTVL.